This is a list of T cell receptor beta chains from one sample in a study of cytomegalovirus exposure and HLA in healthy donors. Using immunoSEQ multiplex PCR, the repertoire was profiled, and TCRdb retains in-frame clones only, with some absent. This sample has more than 150,000 clones, with roughly 84% found just once. The specimen was PBMCs. The receptor source for this set is a woman aged 18-30 years in good health and CMV-seropositive. Both conserved end residues are part of each CDR3. The D gene is left open where the match is weak.

NA	TRBV5-6	TRBJ1-2	CASSLQGSGYTF
TRBD1	TRBV7-8	TRBJ2-5	CASSSERRGTGQETQYF
NA	TRBV15	TRBJ1-6	CATSREGSGNSPLHF
NA	TRBV5-6	TRBJ2-5	CAGKGQNQETQYF
NA	TRBV6-5	TRBJ1-1	CASSSWGGLNTEAFF
NA	TRBV6-5	TRBJ1-1	CASRVPGGSTEAFF
NA	TRBV2	TRBJ2-4	CASSESDIQYF
NA	TRBV14	TRBJ2-3	CASSPPGRRFTDTQYF
NA	TRBV7-9	TRBJ2-1	CASSLAGGLHPEQFF
NA	TRBV11-2	TRBJ1-4	CASSSPRGGTLGEKLFF
NA	TRBV7-2	TRBJ1-5	CASSPGGNNQPQHF
NA	TRBV4-1	TRBJ1-1	CASSQVGGRGEAFF
TRBD2	TRBV6-6	TRBJ2-3	CASSPGTSGTDTQYF
NA	TRBV5-6	TRBJ1-5	CASSFKGLNQPQHF
NA	TRBV5-5	TRBJ1-5	CASSLWGDQPQHF
NA	TRBV27	TRBJ1-1	CASSEVSSTEAFF
NA	TRBV5-5	TRBJ1-5	CASSPQSGDSVGQPQHF
NA	TRBV5-1	TRBJ2-1	CASSQQGLSSYNEQFF
NA	TRBV4-1	TRBJ1-3	CASSQDQGSGNTIYF
NA	TRBV15	TRBJ1-1	CATSRDLGRDTEAFF
NA	TRBV6-1	TRBJ1-2	CASSESGYGYTF
NA	TRBV6-1	TRBJ1-5	CASSEARDSHF
NA	TRBV5-1	TRBJ2-7	CASPLRRSVSYEQYF
TRBD1	TRBV27	TRBJ2-5	CASSPVTSPGTVPETQYF
TRBD1	TRBV27	TRBJ2-3	CASSFMITGGAGDTQYF
TRBD2	TRBV7-8	TRBJ2-7	CASSQGGLAGSYEQYF
NA	TRBV25-1	TRBJ1-1	CASKFVGEAFF
NA	TRBV7-9	TRBJ1-5	CASSLVSSNQPQHF
NA	TRBV4-3	TRBJ2-3	CASSPGGTDTQYF
NA	TRBV2	TRBJ2-2	CASSVQGGLGTGELFF
NA	TRBV7-9	TRBJ1-2	CASSLLLNYGYTF
TRBD2	TRBV19	TRBJ2-7	CASSLAGGSYEQYF
TRBD1	TRBV4-2	TRBJ1-1	CASSQELQGEGAFF
NA	TRBV5-1	TRBJ2-7	CASSLAWAISQGGDEQYF
NA	TRBV9	TRBJ2-7	CASSGRQAPGEQYF
NA	TRBV7-9	TRBJ2-5	CASRLDSEETQYF
TRBD1	TRBV19	TRBJ1-5	CASISTGVSNQPQHF
NA	TRBV2	TRBJ1-1	CASSERTVNTEAFF
TRBD1	TRBV15	TRBJ2-2	CATTRDRGPGELFF
TRBD1	TRBV7-9	TRBJ1-1	CASSSGTVVEAFF
NA	TRBV19	TRBJ2-3	CASSITGSTDTQYF
TRBD1	TRBV5-1	TRBJ1-2	CASSLGRGRDYGYTF
NA	TRBV11-2	TRBJ2-5	CASSTPRGSQETQYF
NA	TRBV2	TRBJ2-7	CASSVTGRSYEQYF
TRBD1	TRBV6-1	TRBJ2-7	CASSEGTGGYEQYF
TRBD1	TRBV7-2	TRBJ2-7	CASSPTFRGQGVWEQYF
NA	TRBV21-1	TRBJ1-5	CASDIAQPQHF
TRBD1	TRBV19	TRBJ2-4	CASSIGTGPVF
NA	TRBV7-2	TRBJ2-3	CASSLGGLDTQYF
TRBD2	TRBV6-6	TRBJ2-1	CASSALKRGPYNEQFF
NA	TRBV29-1	TRBJ1-2	CSVRTGNGYTF
NA	TRBV7-9	TRBJ2-2	CASSLARQYTGELFF
TRBD1	TRBV4-1	TRBJ1-3	CASSQDGQGVISGNTIYF
NA	TRBV19	TRBJ1-5	CASSGRGGLSNQPQHF